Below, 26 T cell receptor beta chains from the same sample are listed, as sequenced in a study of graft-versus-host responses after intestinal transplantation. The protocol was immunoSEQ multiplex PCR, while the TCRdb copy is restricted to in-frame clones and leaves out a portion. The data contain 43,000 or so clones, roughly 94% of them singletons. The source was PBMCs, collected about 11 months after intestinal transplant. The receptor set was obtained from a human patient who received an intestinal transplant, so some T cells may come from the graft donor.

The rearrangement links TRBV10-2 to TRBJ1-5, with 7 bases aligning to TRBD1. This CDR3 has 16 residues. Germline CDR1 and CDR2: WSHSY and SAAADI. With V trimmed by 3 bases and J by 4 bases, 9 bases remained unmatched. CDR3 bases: TGCGCCAGCAGTGAAAGACAGGGCTCGGCAAATCAGCCCCAGCATTTT. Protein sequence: CASSERQGSANQPQHF.

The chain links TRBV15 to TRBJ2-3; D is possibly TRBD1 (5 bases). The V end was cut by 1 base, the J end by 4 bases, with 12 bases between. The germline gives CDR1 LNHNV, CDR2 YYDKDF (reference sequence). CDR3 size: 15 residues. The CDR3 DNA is TGTGCCACCAGCAGAGGACAGACTGGGGCAGATACGCAGTATTTT. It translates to CATSRGQTGADTQYF.

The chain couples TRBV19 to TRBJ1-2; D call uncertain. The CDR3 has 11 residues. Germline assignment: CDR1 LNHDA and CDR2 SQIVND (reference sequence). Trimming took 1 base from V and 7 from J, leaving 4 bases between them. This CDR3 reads CASSIGFGYTF. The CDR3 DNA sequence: TGTGCCAGTAGTATAGGGTTTGGCTACACCTTC.

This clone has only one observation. The CDR3 DNA reads as TGTGCCTGGAGTGTAGGTGAGCTAGCCGGGCAAGAGACCCAGTACTTC. Translating gives CAWSVGELAGQETQYF. J is TRBJ2-5 and V is TRBV30, with D maybe TRBD2 (5 bases). This CDR3 is 16 amino acids long. Trimming removed 0 bases from V and 2 bases from J, with 16 bases in between. Germline CDR1 and CDR2: GTSNPN and SVGIG (reference sequence).

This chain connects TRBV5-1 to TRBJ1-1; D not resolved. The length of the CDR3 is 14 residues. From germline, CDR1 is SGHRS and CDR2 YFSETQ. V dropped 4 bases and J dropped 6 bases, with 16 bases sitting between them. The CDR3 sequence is CASSKESKSSEAFF. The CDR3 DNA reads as TGCGCCAGCAGCAAGGAGTCGAAGTCTTCTGAAGCTTTCTTT.

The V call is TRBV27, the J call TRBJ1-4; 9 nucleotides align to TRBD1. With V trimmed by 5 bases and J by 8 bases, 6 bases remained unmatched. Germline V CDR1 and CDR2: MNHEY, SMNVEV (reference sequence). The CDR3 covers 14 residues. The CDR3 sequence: CASSRQGGPEKLFF. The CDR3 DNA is TGTGCCAGCAGTCGACAGGGGGGTCCCGAAAAACTGTTTTTT.

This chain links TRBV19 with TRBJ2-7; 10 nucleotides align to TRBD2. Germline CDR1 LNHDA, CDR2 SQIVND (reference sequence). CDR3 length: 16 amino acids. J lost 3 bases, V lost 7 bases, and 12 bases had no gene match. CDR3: CASMASGRSIGYEQYF. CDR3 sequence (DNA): TGTGCCAGTATGGCTAGCGGGAGAAGTATAGGCTACGAGCAGTACTTC.

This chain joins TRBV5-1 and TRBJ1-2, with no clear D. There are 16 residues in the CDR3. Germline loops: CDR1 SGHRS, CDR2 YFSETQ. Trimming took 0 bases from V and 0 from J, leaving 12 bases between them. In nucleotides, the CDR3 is TGCGCCAGCAGCTTGGAGACCACGGGGTCTAACTATGGCTACACCTTC. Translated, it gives CASSLETTGSNYGYTF.

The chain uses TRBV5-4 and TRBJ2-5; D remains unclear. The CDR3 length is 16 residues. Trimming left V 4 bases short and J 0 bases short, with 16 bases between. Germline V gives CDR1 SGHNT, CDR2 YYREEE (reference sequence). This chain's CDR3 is CASSQIGGKDQETQYF. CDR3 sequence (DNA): TGTGCCAGCAGCCAGATTGGCGGTAAAGACCAAGAGACCCAGTACTTC.

CDR3 bases: TGCGCCAGCAGCCAAGGACAGGAGGACGAGCAGTACTTC. This encodes CASSQGQEDEQYF. V is TRBV4-1 and J is TRBJ2-7; a weak D match, TRBD1 (6 bases). The CDR3 covers 13 residues. V was shortened by 1 base and J by 5 bases, with 9 bases between the two germline ends. Germline V gives CDR1 MGHRA, CDR2 YSYEKL.

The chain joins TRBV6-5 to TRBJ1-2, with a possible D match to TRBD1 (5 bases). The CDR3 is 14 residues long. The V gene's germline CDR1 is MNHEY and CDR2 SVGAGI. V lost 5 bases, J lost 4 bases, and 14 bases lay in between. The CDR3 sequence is CASSPKSGLYGYTF. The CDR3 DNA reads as TGTGCCAGCAGTCCCAAGTCGGGACTCTATGGCTACACCTTC.

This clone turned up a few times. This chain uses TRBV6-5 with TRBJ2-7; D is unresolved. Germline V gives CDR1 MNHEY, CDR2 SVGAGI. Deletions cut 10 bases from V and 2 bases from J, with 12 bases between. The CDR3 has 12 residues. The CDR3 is CATEGPAYEQYF. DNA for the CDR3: TGTGCCACCGAAGGGCCAGCCTACGAGCAGTACTTC.

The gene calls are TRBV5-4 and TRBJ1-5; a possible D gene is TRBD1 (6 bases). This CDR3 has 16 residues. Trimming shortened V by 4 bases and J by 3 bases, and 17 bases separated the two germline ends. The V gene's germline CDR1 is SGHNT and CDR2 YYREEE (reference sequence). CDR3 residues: CASSPKAGAHNQPQHF. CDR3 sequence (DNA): TGTGCCAGCAGCCCGAAGGCAGGGGCCCACAATCAGCCCCAGCATTTT.

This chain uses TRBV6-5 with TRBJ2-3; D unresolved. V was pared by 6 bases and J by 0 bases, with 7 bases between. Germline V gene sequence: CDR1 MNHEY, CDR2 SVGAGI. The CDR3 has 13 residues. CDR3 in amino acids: CASRRISTDTQYF. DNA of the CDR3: TGTGCCAGCAGACGTATCAGCACAGATACGCAGTATTTT.

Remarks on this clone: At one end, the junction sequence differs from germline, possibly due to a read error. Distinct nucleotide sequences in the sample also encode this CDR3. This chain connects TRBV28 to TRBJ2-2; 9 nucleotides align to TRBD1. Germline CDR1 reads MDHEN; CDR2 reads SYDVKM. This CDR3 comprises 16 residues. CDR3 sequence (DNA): TGTGCTAGCAGTCCTCCGGGACAGGGATGGTCCGGGGAGCTGTTTTTT. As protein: CASSPPGQGWSGELFF.

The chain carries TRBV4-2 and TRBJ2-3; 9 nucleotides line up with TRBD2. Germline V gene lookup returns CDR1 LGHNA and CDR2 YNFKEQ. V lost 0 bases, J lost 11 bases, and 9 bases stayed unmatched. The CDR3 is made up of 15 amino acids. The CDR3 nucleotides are TGTGCCAGCAGCCAAGATCTGGGGGGCGGGAGGGTGCAGTATTTT. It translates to CASSQDLGGGRVQYF.

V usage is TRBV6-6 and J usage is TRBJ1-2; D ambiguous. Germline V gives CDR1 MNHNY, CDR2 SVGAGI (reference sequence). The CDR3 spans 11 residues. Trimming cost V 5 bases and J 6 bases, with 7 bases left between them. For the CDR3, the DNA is TGTGCCAGCAGTACAAATGATGGCTACACCTTC. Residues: CASSTNDGYTF.

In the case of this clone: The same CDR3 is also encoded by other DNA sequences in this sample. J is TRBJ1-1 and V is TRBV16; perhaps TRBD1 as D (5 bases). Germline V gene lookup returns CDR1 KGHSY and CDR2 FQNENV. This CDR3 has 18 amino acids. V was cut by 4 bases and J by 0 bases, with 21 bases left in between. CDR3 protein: CASSPRGEAATMNTEAFF. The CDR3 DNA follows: TGTGCCAGCAGCCCCCGGGGCGAAGCCGCTACCATGAACACTGAAGCTTTCTTT.

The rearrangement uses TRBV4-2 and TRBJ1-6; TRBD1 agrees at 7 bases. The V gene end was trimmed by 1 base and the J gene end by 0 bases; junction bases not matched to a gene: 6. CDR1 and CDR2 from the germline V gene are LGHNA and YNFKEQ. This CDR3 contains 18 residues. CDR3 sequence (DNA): TGTGCCAGCAGCCAAGGACAGGGAATAAGCTCCTATAATTCACCCCTCCACTTT. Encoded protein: CASSQGQGISSYNSPLHF.

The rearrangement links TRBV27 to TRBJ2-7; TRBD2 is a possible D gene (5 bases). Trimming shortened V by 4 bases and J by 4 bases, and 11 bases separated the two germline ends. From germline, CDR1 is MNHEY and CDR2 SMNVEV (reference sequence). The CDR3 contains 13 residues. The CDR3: CASSSGEGYEQYF. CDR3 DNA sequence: TGTGCCAGCAGTTCCGGGGAAGGGTACGAGCAGTACTTC.

The CDR3 loop is CASSQAQMDEKLFF. The CDR3 nucleotides read TGCGCCAGCAGCCAAGCACAGATGGATGAAAAACTGTTTTTT. The V and J genes are TRBV4-1 and TRBJ1-4; D is undetermined. The V gene lost 1 base and the J gene lost 6 bases, with 9 bases spanning the gap. Germline assignment: CDR1 MGHRA and CDR2 YSYEKL. This CDR3 region has 14 residues.

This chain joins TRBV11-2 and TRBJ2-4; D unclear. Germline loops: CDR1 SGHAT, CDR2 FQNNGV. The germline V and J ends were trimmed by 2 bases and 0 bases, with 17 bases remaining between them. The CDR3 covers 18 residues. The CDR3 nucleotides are TGTGCCAGCAGCTTAAGAGGATCGCCAGGTACAGCCAAAAACATTCAGTACTTC. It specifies CASSLRGSPGTAKNIQYF.

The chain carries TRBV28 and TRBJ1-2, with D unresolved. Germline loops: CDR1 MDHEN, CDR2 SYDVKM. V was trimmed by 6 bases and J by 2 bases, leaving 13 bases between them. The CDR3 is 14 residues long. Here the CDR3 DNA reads TGTGCCAGCAGCCAGATCCATTGGAACTATGGCTACACCTTC. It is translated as CASSQIHWNYGYTF.

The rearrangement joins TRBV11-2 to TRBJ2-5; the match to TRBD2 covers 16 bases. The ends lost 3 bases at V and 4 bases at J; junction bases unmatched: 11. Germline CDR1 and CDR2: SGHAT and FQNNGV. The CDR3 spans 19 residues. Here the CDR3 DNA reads TGTGCCAGCAGCTTCATTTCCGGGACTAGCGGGAGGGCCGTAGAGACCCAGTACTTC. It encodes CASSFISGTSGRAVETQYF. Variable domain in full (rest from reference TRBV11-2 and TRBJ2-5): EAGVAQSPRYKIIEKRQSVAFWCNPISGHATLYWYQQILGQGPKLLIQFQNNGVVDDSQLPKDRFSAERLKGVDSTLKIQPAKLEDSAVYLCASSFISGTSGRAVETQYFGPGTRLLVL.

CDR3 DNA: TGTGCCAGCAGCCTGGCAGACAAACCTTACGAGCAGTACTTC. Translated, it gives CASSLADKPYEQYF. The chain recombines TRBV7-6 with TRBJ2-7; D is ambiguous. The CDR3 covers 14 residues. CDR1 and CDR2 (germline): SGHVS, FNYEAQ. Trimming removed 5 bases at V and 4 bases at J, with 15 bases between.

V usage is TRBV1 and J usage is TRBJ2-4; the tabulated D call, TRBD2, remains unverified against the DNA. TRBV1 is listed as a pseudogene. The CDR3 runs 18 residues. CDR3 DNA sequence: TGCACCAGCAGCCAAGATGCACGAGCTAGCGGGAGTAGTGACATTCAGTACTTC. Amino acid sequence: CTSSQDARASGSSDIQYF.